This entry lists 27 T cell receptor beta chains sequenced from one sample in a study of blood T cells in healthy people across ages. A second PCR of roughly 7 to 11 cycles used a sample-barcoded 5' primer and a J-beta primer mix. One entry per CDR3 protein results from TCRdb running MiXCR on the 5' RACE reads. Here the sample spans hundreds of thousands of distinct CDR3 sequences, about 59% being singletons. Material: blood. Receptors were obtained from a man younger than 45 in good health.

The V and J genes are TRBV12-3 or TRBV12-4 and TRBJ1-2, with TRBD1 identical over 10 bases. The CDR3 is 15 residues long. Trimming took 6 bases from V and 2 from J; bases not matched to a gene: 6. As DNA, the CDR3 is TGTGCCAGCAGCTCTGGGGGACAGGGGAACTATGGCTACACCTTC. Translating gives CASSSGGQGNYGYTF.

The gene calls are TRBV4-3 and TRBJ2-7; the match to TRBD1 covers 9 bases. The ends lost 4 bases at V and 3 bases at J; junction bases unmatched: 4. The germline gives CDR1 LGHNA, CDR2 YSLEER. The CDR3 runs to 14 residues. CDR3 region: CASSLHRGLYEQYF. DNA for the CDR3: TGCGCCAGCAGCCTTCACAGGGGGCTCTACGAGCAGTACTTC.

V is TRBV12-1 and J is TRBJ2-7; TRBD1 is taken as the D call from the table, unchecked against the DNA. TRBV12-1 is assigned pseudogene status. The length of the CDR3 is 12 residues. CDR3 bases: TGTGCCAGCAGCGCCCCCTTCTACGAGCAGTACTTC. It is translated as CASSAPFYEQYF.

This clonotype was counted between two and nine times. The V gene is TRBV6-1, the J gene TRBJ2-7; D gene uncertain. This CDR3 is 13 amino acids long. Germline-derived CDR1 and CDR2 are MNHNS and SASEGT. V was shortened by 8 bases and J by 2 bases, with 13 bases between the two germline ends. CDR3 bases: TGTGCCAGCTCCCCCATGGGGACCTACGAGCAGTACTTC. Protein product: CASSPMGTYEQYF.

The genes are TRBV29-1 and TRBJ2-1; 8 positions agree with TRBD1. The J call may not be correct, given that the DNA end is closer to TRBJ2-7. Germline lookup yields CDR1 SQVTM and CDR2 ANQGSEA. This CDR3 spans 13 amino acids. CDR3 region: CSVLTGAHNEQYF. CDR3 coding DNA: TGCAGCGTCTTGACAGGGGCCCACAATGAGCAGTACTTC.

The V gene is TRBV9, the J gene TRBJ2-1; D possibly corresponds to TRBD1 (5 bases). This CDR3 has 18 residues. Trimming pared 0 bases from V and 0 bases from J, leaving 16 bases between. Germline V lookup: CDR1 SGDLS, CDR2 YYNGEE. The CDR3 nucleotides are TGTGCCAGCAGCGTAGGGGCCACAGGCCTTAGCTCCTACAATGAGCAGTTCTTC. Amino acid sequence: CASSVGATGLSSYNEQFF.

This rearrangement joins TRBV2 to TRBJ1-2; D unresolved. V was trimmed by 7 bases and J by 2 bases, leaving 5 bases between them. The germline gives CDR1 SNHLY, CDR2 FYNNEI. The CDR3 is 11 amino acids. The CDR3 nucleotides read TGTGCCAGCACCAGAAACTATGGCTACACCTTC. It specifies CASTRNYGYTF.

This clonotype showed up just a few times. This chain links TRBV28 with TRBJ2-1; possibly TRBD1 for D (6 bases). Germline V gives CDR1 MDHEN, CDR2 SYDVKM. This CDR3 is 12 amino acids long. V lost 6 bases and J 9 bases, leaving 12 bases between the germline ends. Here the CDR3 DNA reads TGTGCCAGCAGCCCACAGGGTCCTGAGCAGTTCTTC. Encoded protein: CASSPQGPEQFF.

The chain recombines TRBV4-2 with TRBJ1-2, with D possibly TRBD1 on 6 matching bases. This CDR3 contains 15 residues. Trimming removed 5 bases from V and 8 bases from J, with 21 bases in between. Looked up from germline, CDR1 is LGHNA and CDR2 is YNFKEQ. In DNA form, the CDR3 reads TGTGCCAGCAGCAGCCTTCAGGGGAACGTTAGAGGCTACACCTTC. It encodes CASSSLQGNVRGYTF.

J is TRBJ2-6 and V is TRBV20-1; 12 positions match TRBD1. The CDR3 runs 15 residues. After removal of 5 bases from V and 5 bases from J, the junction contained 4 bases not matched to a gene. CDR1 and CDR2 from the germline V gene are DFQATT and SNEGSKA (reference sequence). CDR3 in amino acids: CSAVGTGGWANVLTF. CDR3 sequence (DNA): TGCAGTGCTGTAGGGACAGGGGGCTGGGCCAACGTCCTGACTTTC.

For this clonotype: A junction end diverges from the germline sequence, so it may reflect a read error. The V call is TRBV7-7, the J call TRBJ2-7, with a weak D call TRBD1 (6 bases). The CDR3 sequence is 14 residues long. CDR1 and CDR2 (germline): SSHAT, FNYEAQ (reference sequence). The CDR3 nucleotides are TGTGCTAGCAGCAAAGGTACAGGGAACTACGAGCAGTACTTC. This codes for CASSKGTGNYEQYF. Complete variable domain (other parts from reference TRBV7-7 and TRBJ2-7): GAGVSQSPRYKVTKRGQDVTLRCDPISSHATLYWYQQALGQGPEFLTYFNYEAQPDKSGLPSDRFSAERPEGSISTLTIQRTEQRDSAMYRCASSKGTGNYEQYFGPGTRLTVT.

The V and J genes are TRBV7-2 and TRBJ2-5, with D perhaps matching TRBD2 (6 bases). Germline assignment: CDR1 SGHTA and CDR2 FQGNSA. The CDR3 extends over 18 amino acids. V was pared by 1 base and J by 4 bases, with 22 bases between. CDR3 nucleotides: TGTGCCAGCAGCTTAGTAGGAGGGCCCGGGACTCGGGGAGAGACCCAGTACTTC. Protein: CASSLVGGPGTRGETQYF.

This chain joins TRBV7-9 and TRBJ1-1; D is possibly TRBD1 (6 bases). This CDR3 has 14 residues. V was trimmed by 6 bases and J by 3 bases, leaving 14 bases between them. CDR1 and CDR2 (germline): SEHNR, FQNEAQ (reference sequence). The CDR3 DNA sequence: TGTGCCAGCAGGATCGGGGGCAGGGACACTGAAGCTTTCTTT. Translated: CASRIGGRDTEAFF.

The chain recombines TRBV7-2 with TRBJ1-2, with D maybe TRBD1 (6 bases). CDR1 and CDR2 (germline): SGHTA, FQGNSA. Trimming shortened V by 3 bases and J by 1 base, and 12 bases separated the two germline ends. The CDR3 is 15 amino acids. The chain's CDR3 is CASSLLGAGNYGYTF. Here the CDR3 DNA reads TGTGCCAGCAGCTTGTTGGGGGCTGGTAACTATGGCTACACCTTC.

The chain is built from TRBV5-1 and TRBJ2-1; TRBD2 matches 8 bases. The CDR3 spans 16 residues. The trim removed 4 bases at V and 6 bases at J, leaving 12 bases unmatched. CDR1 and CDR2 (germline): SGHRS, YFSETQ. CDR3 loop: CASSGVIAGPTNEQFF. For the CDR3, the DNA is TGCGCCAGCAGCGGAGTTATAGCGGGGCCAACCAATGAGCAGTTCTTC.

This clonotype was counted at least ten times. This rearrangement joins TRBV12-3 or TRBV12-4 to TRBJ1-2, with 10 positions matching TRBD1. The CDR3 is made up of 14 amino acids. With 6 bases clipped from V and 2 bases from J, the junction kept 3 bases outside the gene matches. This chain's CDR3 is CASSPTGGNYGYTF. CDR3 coding DNA: TGTGCCAGCAGCCCGACAGGGGGCAACTATGGCTACACCTTC.

DNA for the CDR3: TGCAGTGCTACACTTGGGGACATTCTGGGCTACGAGCAGTACTTC. Protein: CSATLGDILGYEQYF. The chain is built from TRBV20-1 and TRBJ2-7; D perhaps matches TRBD1 (6 bases). Trimming pared 4 bases from V and 3 bases from J, leaving 19 bases between. The germline gives CDR1 DFQATT, CDR2 SNEGSKA (reference sequence). CDR3 length equals 15 residues.

The chain employs TRBV6-1 and TRBJ2-7; D remains unclear. CDR1 and CDR2 from the germline V gene are MNHNS and SASEGT. The V and J ends lost 8 bases and 0 bases respectively, with 14 bases between them. The CDR3 loop spans 14 amino acids. The CDR3 bases are TGTGCCAGCCAAGGCTTGGACGGCTCCTACGAGCAGTACTTC. It translates to CASQGLDGSYEQYF.

This clonotype was seen only a few times. The chain joins TRBV28 to TRBJ2-1; D unclear. V lost 9 bases and J lost 5, with 14 bases in between. Germline V CDR1 and CDR2: MDHEN, SYDVKM. This CDR3 is 13 amino acids long. This chain's CDR3 is CASSEIWHNEQFF. The CDR3 DNA follows: TGTGCCAGTTCGGAGATTTGGCACAATGAGCAGTTCTTC.

Written as DNA, the CDR3 is TGTGCCAGCAGCTTAGGACAGGGGAGAACCTACGAGCAGTTCTTC. This codes for CASSLGQGRTYEQFF. This sequence joins TRBV7-9 and TRBJ2-1; TRBD1 matches 8 bases. This CDR3 is 15 amino acids long. The trim removed 1 base at V and 10 bases at J, leaving 9 bases unmatched. Germline CDR1 SEHNR, CDR2 FQNEAQ (reference sequence).

The chain carries TRBV6-5 and TRBJ2-7; TRBD1 matches at 7 bases. Germline-derived CDR1 and CDR2 are MNHEY and SVGAGI. V shed 6 bases and J 3 bases; nucleotides not matched to a gene: 11. CDR3 length: 15 amino acids. This CDR3 is CASRPTGTVFYEQYF. The CDR3 DNA reads TGTGCCAGCAGGCCCACCGGGACAGTTTTCTACGAGCAGTACTTC.

A few counts support this clonotype. The chain links TRBV29-1 to TRBJ2-5, with 7 bases fitting TRBD2. V was clipped by 1 base and J by 4 bases; unmatched bases: 12. This CDR3 has 16 amino acids. Germline V lookup: CDR1 SQVTM, CDR2 ANQGSEA. CDR3 in DNA: TGCAGCGTTGAAGTAGCTTGGGGGGGTTCGGGAGAGACCCAGTACTTC. This translates into CSVEVAWGGSGETQYF.

The rearrangement joins TRBV29-1 to TRBJ2-4; D remains ambiguous. The DNA matches TRBJ2-7 better at its end, which makes the J call doubtful. This CDR3 contains 14 residues. Looked up from germline, CDR1 is SQVTM and CDR2 is ANQGSEA. CDR3 in amino acids: CSVGTIGRPYEQYF. The CDR3 region has the DNA TGCAGCGTTGGGACCATAGGACGGCCCTACGAGCAGTACTTC.

The rearrangement uses TRBV30 and TRBJ2-1; 10 positions agree with TRBD2. The V gene end was trimmed by 8 bases and the J gene end by 7 bases; junction bases not matched to a gene: 8. CDR3 length: 13 amino acids. Germline CDR1 GTSNPN, CDR2 SVGIG (reference sequence). The CDR3 DNA follows: TGTGCCCAGCGGGGGGGGGTTCGGAATGAGCAGTTCTTC. As protein: CAQRGGVRNEQFF.

This chain links TRBV29-1 with TRBJ1-1; possible D gene TRBD1, 5 bases. CDR3 length: 11 amino acids. Germline V gene sequence: CDR1 SQVTM, CDR2 ANQGSEA. Trimming took off 7 bases at V and 8 bases at J, with 14 bases between the two ends. The CDR3 spells CSAPLGAEAFF. The CDR3 DNA is TGCAGCGCCCCACTTGGGGCAGAAGCTTTCTTT.

The chain uses TRBV12-3 or TRBV12-4 and TRBJ2-5; 9 bases map to TRBD1. The CDR3 contains 17 residues. J was trimmed by 2 bases and V by 3 bases; bases with no gene match: 10. Here the CDR3 reads CASSFPLGTGQQETQYF. The DNA for the CDR3 is TGTGCCAGCAGTTTTCCCCTCGGGACAGGGCAGCAAGAGACCCAGTACTTC.

The chain uses TRBV24-1 and TRBJ2-3; D may be TRBD2 (5 bases). Trimming cost V 0 bases and J 0 bases, with 9 bases left between them. This CDR3 has 16 amino acids. Germline assignment: CDR1 KGHDR and CDR2 SFDVKD. DNA for the CDR3: TGTGCCACCAGTGATTTGGACTACTCGAGCACAGATACGCAGTATTTT. It translates to CATSDLDYSSTDTQYF.